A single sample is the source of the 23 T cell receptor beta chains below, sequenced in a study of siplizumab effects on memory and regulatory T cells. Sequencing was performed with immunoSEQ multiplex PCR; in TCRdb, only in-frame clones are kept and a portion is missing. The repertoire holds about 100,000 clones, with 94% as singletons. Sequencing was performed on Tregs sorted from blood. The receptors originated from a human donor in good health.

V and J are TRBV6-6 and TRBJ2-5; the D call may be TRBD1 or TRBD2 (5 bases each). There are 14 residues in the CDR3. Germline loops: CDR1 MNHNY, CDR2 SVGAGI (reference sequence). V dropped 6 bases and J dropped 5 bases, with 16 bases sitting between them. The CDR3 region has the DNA TGTGCCAGCAGCCCGCCTCGGGACGGGGAGACCCAGTACTTC. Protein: CASSPPRDGETQYF.

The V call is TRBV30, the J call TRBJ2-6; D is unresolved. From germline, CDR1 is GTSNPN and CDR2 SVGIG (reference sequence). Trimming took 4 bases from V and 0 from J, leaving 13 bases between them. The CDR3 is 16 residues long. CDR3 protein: CAWTGLATSGANVLTF. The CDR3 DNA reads TGTGCCTGGACAGGCCTCGCGACCTCTGGGGCCAACGTCCTGACTTTC. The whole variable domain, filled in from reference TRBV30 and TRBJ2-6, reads SQTIHQWPATLVQPVGSPLSLECTVEGTSNPNLYWYRQAAGRGLQLLFYSVGIGQISSEVPQNLSASRPQDRQFILSSKKLLLSDSGFYLCAWTGLATSGANVLTFGAGSRLTVL.

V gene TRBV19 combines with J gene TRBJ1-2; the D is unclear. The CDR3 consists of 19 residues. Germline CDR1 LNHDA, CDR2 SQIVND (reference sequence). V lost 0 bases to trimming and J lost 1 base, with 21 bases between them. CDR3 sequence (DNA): TGTGCCAGTAGTATAGATTTTACCCATCCAGGATTCGTTAACTATGGCTACACCTTC. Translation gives CASSIDFTHPGFVNYGYTF. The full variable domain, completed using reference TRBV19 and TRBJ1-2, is DGGITQSPKYLFRKEGQNVTLSCEQNLNHDAMYWYRQDPGQGLRLIYYSQIVNDFQKGDIAEGYSVSREKKESFPLTVTSAQKNPTAFYLCASSIDFTHPGFVNYGYTFGSGTRLTVV.

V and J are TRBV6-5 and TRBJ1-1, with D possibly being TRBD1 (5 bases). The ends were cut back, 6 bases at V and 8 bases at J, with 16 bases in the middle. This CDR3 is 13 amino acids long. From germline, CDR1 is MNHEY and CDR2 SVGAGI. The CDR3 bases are TGTGCCAGCAGCCGGATTAGGACATCAGAAGCTTTCTTT. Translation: CASSRIRTSEAFF.

The CDR3 DNA reads TGTGCCAGCAGTGACGCAGGGAAAGAGACCCAGTACTTC. Translation gives CASSDAGKETQYF. This rearrangement joins TRBV28 to TRBJ2-5, with D tentatively TRBD1 (5 bases). The V gene lost 5 bases and the J gene lost 3 bases, with 10 bases spanning the gap. Germline V lookup: CDR1 MDHEN, CDR2 SYDVKM. The CDR3 covers 13 residues.

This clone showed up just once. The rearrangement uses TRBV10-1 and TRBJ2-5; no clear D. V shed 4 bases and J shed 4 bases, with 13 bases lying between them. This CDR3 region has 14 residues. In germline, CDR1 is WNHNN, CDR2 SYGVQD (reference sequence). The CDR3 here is CASSASRVGETQYF. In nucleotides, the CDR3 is TGCGCCAGCAGTGCGTCAAGGGTTGGAGAGACCCAGTACTTC.

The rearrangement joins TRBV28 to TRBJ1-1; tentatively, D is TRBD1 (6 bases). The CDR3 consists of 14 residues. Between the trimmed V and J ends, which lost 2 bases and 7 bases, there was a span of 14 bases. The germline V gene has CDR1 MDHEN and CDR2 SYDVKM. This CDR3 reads CASSLGGGRGEAFF. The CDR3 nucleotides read TGTGCCAGCAGTTTAGGCGGGGGGCGCGGTGAAGCTTTCTTT.

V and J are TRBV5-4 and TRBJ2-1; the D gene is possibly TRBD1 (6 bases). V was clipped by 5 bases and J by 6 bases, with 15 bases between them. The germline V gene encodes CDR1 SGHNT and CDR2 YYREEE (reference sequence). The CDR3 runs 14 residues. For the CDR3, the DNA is TGTGCCAGCAGTTTGCTCAGGGGTAGCAATGAGCAGTTCTTC. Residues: CASSLLRGSNEQFF.

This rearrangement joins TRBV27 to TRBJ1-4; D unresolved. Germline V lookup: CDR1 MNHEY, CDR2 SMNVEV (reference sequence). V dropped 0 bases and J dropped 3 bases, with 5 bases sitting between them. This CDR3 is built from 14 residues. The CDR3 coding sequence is TGTGCCAGCAGTTTATCCTTTGCTAATGAAAAACTGTTTTTT. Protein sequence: CASSLSFANEKLFF.

CDR3 residues: CASSSQGAIYNEQFF. DNA of the CDR3: TGTGCCAGCAGCTCCCAGGGGGCGATTTACAATGAGCAGTTCTTC. This chain joins TRBV7-3 and TRBJ2-1; 8 nucleotides match TRBD1. Germline V gives CDR1 SGHTA, CDR2 FQGTGA. The CDR3 consists of 15 residues. Trimming took 4 bases from V and 4 from J; bases not matched to a gene: 6.

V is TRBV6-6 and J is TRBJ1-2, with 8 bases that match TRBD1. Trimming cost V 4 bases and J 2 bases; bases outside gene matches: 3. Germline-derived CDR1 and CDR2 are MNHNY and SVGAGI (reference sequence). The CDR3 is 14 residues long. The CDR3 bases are TGTGCCAGCAGTTGGACAGGGAGGAACTATGGCTACACCTTC. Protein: CASSWTGRNYGYTF.

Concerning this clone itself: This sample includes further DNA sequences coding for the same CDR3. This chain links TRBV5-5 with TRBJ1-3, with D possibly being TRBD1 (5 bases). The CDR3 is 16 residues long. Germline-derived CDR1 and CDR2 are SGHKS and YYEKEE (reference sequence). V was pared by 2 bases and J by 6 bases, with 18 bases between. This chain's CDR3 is CASSLKGQGLLNTIYF. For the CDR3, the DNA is TGTGCCAGCAGCTTAAAAGGGCAGGGCCTCCTAAACACCATATATTTT. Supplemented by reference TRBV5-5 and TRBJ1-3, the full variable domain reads DAGVTQSPTHLIKTRGQQVTLRCSPISGHKSVSWYQQVLGQGPQFIFQYYEKEERGRGNFPDRFSARQFPNYSSELNVNALLLGDSALYLCASSLKGQGLLNTIYFGEGSWLTVV.

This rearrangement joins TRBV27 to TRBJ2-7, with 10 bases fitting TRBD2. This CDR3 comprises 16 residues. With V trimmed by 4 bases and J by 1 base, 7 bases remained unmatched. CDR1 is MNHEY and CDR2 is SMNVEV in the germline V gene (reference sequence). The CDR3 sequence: CASSSGLAVNSYEQYF. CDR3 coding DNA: TGTGCCAGCAGTTCAGGACTAGCGGTTAATTCCTACGAGCAGTACTTC.

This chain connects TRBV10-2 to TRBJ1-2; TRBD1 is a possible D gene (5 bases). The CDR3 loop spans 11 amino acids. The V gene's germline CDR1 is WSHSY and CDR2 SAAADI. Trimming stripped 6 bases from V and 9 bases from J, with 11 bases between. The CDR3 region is CASRDSTSYTF. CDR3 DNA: TGCGCCAGCAGAGACAGTACTAGCTACACCTTC.

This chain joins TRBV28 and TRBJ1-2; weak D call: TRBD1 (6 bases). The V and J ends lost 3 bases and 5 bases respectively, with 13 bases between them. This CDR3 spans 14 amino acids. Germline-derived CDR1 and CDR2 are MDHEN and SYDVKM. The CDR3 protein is CASSFGGQGYGYTF. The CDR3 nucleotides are TGTGCCAGCAGTTTTGGAGGGCAGGGGTATGGCTACACCTTC.

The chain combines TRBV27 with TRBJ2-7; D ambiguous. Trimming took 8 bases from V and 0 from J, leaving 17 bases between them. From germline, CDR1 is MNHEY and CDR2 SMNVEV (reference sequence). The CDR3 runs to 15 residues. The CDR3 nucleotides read TGTGCCAGCGCGAATTTGGGCAGCAACTCCTACGAGCAGTACTTC. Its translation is CASANLGSNSYEQYF.

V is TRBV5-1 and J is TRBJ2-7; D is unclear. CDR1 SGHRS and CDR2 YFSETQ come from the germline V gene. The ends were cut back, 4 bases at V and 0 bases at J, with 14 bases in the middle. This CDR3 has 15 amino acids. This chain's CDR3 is CASSLIGPSSYEQYF. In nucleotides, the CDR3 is TGCGCCAGCAGCCTTATAGGGCCAAGCTCCTACGAGCAGTACTTC. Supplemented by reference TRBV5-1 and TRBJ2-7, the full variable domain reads KAGVTQTPRYLIKTRGQQVTLSCSPISGHRSVSWYQQTPGQGLQFLFEYFSETQRNKGNFPGRFSGRQFSNSRSEMNVSTLELGDSALYLCASSLIGPSSYEQYFGPGTRLTVT.

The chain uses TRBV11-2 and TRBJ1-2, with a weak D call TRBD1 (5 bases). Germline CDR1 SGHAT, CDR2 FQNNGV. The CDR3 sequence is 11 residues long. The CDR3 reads CVGSGHSGYTF. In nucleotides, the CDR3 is TGTGTCGGTTCGGGGCATTCTGGCTACACCTTC.

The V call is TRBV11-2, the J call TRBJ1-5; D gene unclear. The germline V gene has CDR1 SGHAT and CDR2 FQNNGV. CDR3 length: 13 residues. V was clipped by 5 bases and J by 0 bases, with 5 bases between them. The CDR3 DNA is TGTGCCAGCAGCCGATATAGCAATCAGCCCCAGCATTTT. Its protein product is CASSRYSNQPQHF.

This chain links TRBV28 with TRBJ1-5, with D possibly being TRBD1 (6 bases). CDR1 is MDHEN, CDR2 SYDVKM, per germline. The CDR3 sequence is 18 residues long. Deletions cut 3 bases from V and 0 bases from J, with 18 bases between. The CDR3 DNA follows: TGTGCCAGCAGTTTTACAGCAGGACAGCCGTATAGCAATCAGCCCCAGCATTTT. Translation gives CASSFTAGQPYSNQPQHF.

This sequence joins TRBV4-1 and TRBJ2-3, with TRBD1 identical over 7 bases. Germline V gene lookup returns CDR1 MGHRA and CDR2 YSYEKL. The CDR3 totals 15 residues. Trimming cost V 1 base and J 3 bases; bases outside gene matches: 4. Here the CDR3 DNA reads TGCGCCAGCAGCCAAGGGACCAGGGGGACAGATACGCAGTATTTT. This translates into CASSQGTRGTDTQYF.

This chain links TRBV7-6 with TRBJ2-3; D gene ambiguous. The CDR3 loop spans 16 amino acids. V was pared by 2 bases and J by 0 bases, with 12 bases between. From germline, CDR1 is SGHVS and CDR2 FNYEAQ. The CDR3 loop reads CASSLKLPSSTDTQYF. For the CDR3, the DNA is TGTGCCAGCAGCTTAAAGCTTCCCTCTAGCACAGATACGCAGTATTTT.

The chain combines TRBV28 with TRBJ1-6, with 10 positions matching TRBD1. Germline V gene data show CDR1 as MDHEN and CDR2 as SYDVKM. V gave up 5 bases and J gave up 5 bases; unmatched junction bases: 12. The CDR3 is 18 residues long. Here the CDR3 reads CASSIQRTGGAHNSPLHF. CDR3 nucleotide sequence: TGTGCCAGCAGTATACAACGGACAGGGGGAGCACATAATTCACCCCTCCACTTT. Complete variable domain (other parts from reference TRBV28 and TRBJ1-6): DVKVTQSSRYLVKRTGEKVFLECVQDMDHENMFWYRQDPGLGLRLIYFSYDVKMKEKGDIPEGYSVSREKKERFSLILESASTNQTSMYLCASSIQRTGGAHNSPLHFGNGTRLTVT.